One sample yielded the 3 T cell receptor beta chains listed below, sequenced in a study of T cell repertoires in cytomegalovirus infection. MiXCR, run by TCRdb on the reads, gives a single entry per CDR3 protein. The sample records fewer than 1,000,000 distinct CDR3 sequences, 30% to 40% being singletons. Antigen specificity for these receptors is unknown. The sample was cultured CD8+ T cells from PBMCs, taken from culture after CMV antigen stimulation. These receptors originate from a human donor in good health (CMV status not recorded). Some clones in this sample may be carry-over from other donors' samples.

This clonotype was seen a few times. The chain recombines TRBV15 with TRBJ1-1; D gene ambiguous. This CDR3 contains 15 residues. The V gene lost 0 bases and the J gene lost 1 base, with 9 bases spanning the gap. Germline V gives CDR1 LNHNV, CDR2 YYDKDF (reference sequence). The CDR3, as DNA: TGTGCCACCAGCAGAGATGCAGGTCAGAACACTGAAGCTTTCTTT. Translation: CATSRDAGQNTEAFF.

This chain uses TRBV6-2 or TRBV6-3 with TRBJ1-1; the D gene is possibly TRBD1 (6 bases). The CDR3 has 16 amino acids. Trimming removed 0 bases at V and 3 bases at J, with 14 bases between. CDR1 and CDR2 from the germline V gene are MNHEY and SVGEGT. Here the CDR3 DNA reads TGTGCCAGCAGTTACTCGCCGACAGGACTCGACACTGAAGCTTTCTTT. Its translation: CASSYSPTGLDTEAFF.

The chain has TRBV12-3 or TRBV12-4 and TRBJ2-2; a weak D match, TRBD2 (5 bases). V lost 7 bases and J lost 4, with 22 bases in between. CDR3 length: 17 residues. CDR3 in amino acids: CASNTPQDSSSTGELFF. CDR3 coding DNA: TGTGCCAGCAACACCCCTCAGGACTCATCCTCCACCGGGGAGCTGTTTTTT.